This T cell receptor (beta chain) comes out of a study of blood T cell repertoires in COVID-19. Study details: T cells, B-cell-depleted T cells, or PBMCs provided the cDNA or gDNA that served as material.

Clones were sequenced by immunoSEQ multiplex PCR, and TCRdb holds only the in-frame ones, with some missing. The sample lists fewer than 200,000 clones; 65% to 85% were seen once. Trimming pared 4 bases from V and 2 bases from J, leaving 9 bases between. CDR1 SGHVS and CDR2 FQNEAQ come from the germline V gene. The CDR3 is made up of 15 amino acids. The chain links TRBV7-8 to TRBJ2-6, with D possibly TRBD1 on 6 matching bases. The sequenced sample was peripheral blood. This clonotype originated in a woman of 80 years or more with active or convalescent COVID-19. CDR3 bases: TGTGCCAGCAGCTACGGACAGCCTGGGGCCAACGTCCTGACTTTC. It yields the protein CASSYGQPGANVLTF.